The 10 T cell receptor beta chains in this list originate from one sample, sequenced in a study of T cells of healthy individuals (dated by TCRdb to 2017 to 2018). Library prep was done by 5' RACE. Sequenced using an Illumina MiSeq. The raw public data were reprocessed by TCRdb itself: fastp quality trimming at Q25, MiXCR clonotype calling, in-frame beta chains only. Rows matching on CDR3 protein sequence are summarized as one entry with the most common DNA and genes. In all, the sample holds 53,000 or so distinct CDR3 sequences, and 14% to 15% of those were seen once. In total, the top ten clones hold 15% to 20% of the sample. The receptors come from a human donor in good health.

The V gene is TRBV7-9, the J gene TRBJ2-5; 9 bases line up with TRBD1. This CDR3 spans 14 amino acids. The V gene end was trimmed by 5 bases and the J gene end by 5 bases; junction bases not matched to a gene: 6. Looked up from germline, CDR1 is SEHNR and CDR2 is FQNEAQ (reference sequence). CDR3 coding DNA: TGTGCCAGCAGCACGGGACAGGGATGGGAGACCCAGTACTTC. Protein: CASSTGQGWETQYF.

By frequency in the sample, this clonotype is medium-sized. The chain combines TRBV20-1 with TRBJ1-2, with 9 bases aligning to TRBD1. J gave up 1 base and V 0 bases, and 3 bases lay outside the gene matches. The CDR3 totals 15 residues. Germline assignment: CDR1 DFQATT and CDR2 SNEGSKA (reference sequence). The CDR3 spells CSAREQGAINYGYTF. CDR3 DNA sequence: TGCAGTGCTAGAGAACAGGGGGCGATTAACTATGGCTACACCTTC.

The sample holds a few counts of this clonotype. This rearrangement joins TRBV21-1 to TRBJ1-6. TRBV21-1 has pseudogene status. CDR3 length: 15 residues. CDR3 sequence (DNA): TGTGCCAGGACTCGAGGTTGGCAGGGCAGGACACCCCTCCACTTT. Amino acids: CARTRGWQGRTPLHF.

This clonotype showed up many times. This chain connects TRBV7-2 to TRBJ2-2, with 9 bases that match TRBD1. V gave up 5 bases and J gave up 5 bases; unmatched junction bases: 9. The CDR3 runs 16 residues. Germline assignment: CDR1 SGHTA and CDR2 FQGNSA. The CDR3 DNA follows: TGTGCCAGCAGCGCTTACAGGGGGCGGAGGACCGGGGAGCTGTTTTTT. It codes for CASSAYRGRRTGELFF.

This chain links TRBV6-5 with TRBJ2-3, with 10 bases fitting TRBD2. Germline trimming cut 2 bases from V and 2 bases from J; bases unmatched to any gene: 7. Germline CDR1 reads MNHEY; CDR2 reads SVGAGI. The CDR3 contains 17 residues. The CDR3 bases are TGTGCCAGCAGTTACCGTCGTAGCGGGGGGTTCACAGATACGCAGTATTTT. Its translation: CASSYRRSGGFTDTQYF.

This clonotype appeared a few times. The chain recombines TRBV20-1 with TRBJ2-3; 13 bases fit TRBD2. Per germline, CDR1 DFQATT and CDR2 SNEGSKA (reference sequence). V gave up 3 bases and J gave up 2 bases; unmatched junction bases: 5. CDR3 size: 16 residues. The chain's CDR3 is CSARQGLAGLTDTQYF. The CDR3 DNA reads as TGCAGTGCTAGGCAGGGACTAGCGGGACTCACAGATACGCAGTATTTT.

In regard to this clonotype: One base away lies a much larger clone, so this may be a sequencing read error. This chain links TRBV20-1 with TRBJ2-7; 9 bases line up with TRBD1. V shed 4 bases and J 1 base; nucleotides not matched to a gene: 8. CDR3 length: 15 residues. Looked up from germline, CDR1 is DFQATT and CDR2 is SNEGSKA (reference sequence). CDR3 DNA sequence: TGCAGTGCTATCCTCGGGACAGGGTTGTCCTACGAGCAGTACTTC. Protein product: CSAILGTGLSYEQYF.

This clonotype was found a few times. The rearrangement uses TRBV6-6 and TRBJ1-5; no clear D. V lost 5 bases to trimming and J lost 9 bases, with 17 bases between them. CDR3 length equals 14 residues. Germline V lookup: CDR1 MNHNY, CDR2 SVGAGI (reference sequence). CDR3 sequence reads: CASSPDGAPGPQHF. The DNA for the CDR3 is TGTGCCAGCAGTCCGGACGGTGCTCCCGGGCCCCAGCATTTT.

This clonotype was found many times. The chain carries TRBV9 and TRBJ2-1; D possibly corresponds to TRBD2 (5 bases). The CDR3 spans 17 residues. V was trimmed by 4 bases and J by 0 bases, leaving 17 bases between them. CDR1 is SGDLS and CDR2 is YYNGEE in the germline V gene. The CDR3 reads CASSPQDFTNSYNEQFF. CDR3 in DNA: TGTGCCAGCAGCCCTCAGGACTTCACGAACTCCTACAATGAGCAGTTCTTC.

This clonotype was observed once. This may be a read error: a much more frequent sequence differs by one nucleotide. The chain recombines TRBV6-6 with TRBJ1-3; 9 bases are a match to TRBD1. The length of the CDR3 is 16 residues. Germline loops: CDR1 MNHNY, CDR2 SVGAGI (reference sequence). CDR3 amino acids: CANSYGTGLGGNTIYF. CDR3 DNA: TGTGCCAACAGTTACGGGACAGGGCTGGGAGGAAACACCATATATTTT.